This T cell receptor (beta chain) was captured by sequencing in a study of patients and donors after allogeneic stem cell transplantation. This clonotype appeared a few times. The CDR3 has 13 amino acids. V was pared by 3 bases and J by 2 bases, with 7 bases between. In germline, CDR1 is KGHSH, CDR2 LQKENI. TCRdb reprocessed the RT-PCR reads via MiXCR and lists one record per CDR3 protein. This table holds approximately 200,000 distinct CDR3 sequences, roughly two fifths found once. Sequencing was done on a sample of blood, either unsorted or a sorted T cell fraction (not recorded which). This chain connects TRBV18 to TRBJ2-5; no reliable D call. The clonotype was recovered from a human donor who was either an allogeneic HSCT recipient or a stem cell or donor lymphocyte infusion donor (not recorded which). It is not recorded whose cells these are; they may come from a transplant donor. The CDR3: CASSPTVQETQYF. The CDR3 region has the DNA TGTGCCAGCTCACCGACCGTACAAGAGACCCAGTACTTC.